These 23 T cell receptor beta chains originate from one sample sequenced in a study of blood T cell repertoires in COVID-19. The method was immunoSEQ multiplex PCR; TCRdb's version includes in-frame clones alone and lacks a portion of them. The table shows approximately 210,000 clones, with approximately 82% occurring only once. The specimen sequenced was peripheral blood. The receptors stem from a woman aged 80 or over with acute or convalescent COVID-19.

V usage is TRBV19 and J usage is TRBJ2-1; 16 positions agree with TRBD2. Trimming cost V 5 bases and J 6 bases; bases outside gene matches: 7. The CDR3 runs 17 residues. Per germline, CDR1 LNHDA and CDR2 SQIVND (reference sequence). CDR3 loop: CASSPGLAGGHGNEQFF. The CDR3 bases are TGTGCCAGTAGTCCGGGACTAGCGGGGGGGCATGGCAATGAGCAGTTCTTC. The complete variable domain, with remaining parts taken from reference TRBV19 and TRBJ2-1, reads DGGITQSPKYLFRKEGQNVTLSCEQNLNHDAMYWYRQDPGQGLRLIYYSQIVNDFQKGDIAEGYSVSREKKESFPLTVTSAQKNPTAFYLCASSPGLAGGHGNEQFFGPGTRLTVL.

The J gene is TRBJ2-1, the V gene TRBV10-3; D call uncertain. The germline V and J ends were trimmed by 4 bases and 4 bases, with 8 bases remaining between them. Per the germline V gene, CDR1 is ENHRY and CDR2 is SYGVKD. This CDR3 comprises 13 residues. The CDR3 DNA is TGTGCCATCAGTGGCCTAGGATACAATGAGCAGTTCTTC. It codes for CAISGLGYNEQFF.

The V gene is TRBV7-3, the J gene TRBJ1-2; D gene uncertain. Germline-derived CDR1 and CDR2 are SGHTA and FQGTGA. V gave up 5 bases and J gave up 2 bases, with 12 bases separating them. The CDR3 has 14 amino acids. For the CDR3, the DNA is TGTGCCAGCAGCCCCGATAGATCAAACTATGGCTACACCTTC. This gives the protein CASSPDRSNYGYTF.

The chain carries TRBV2 and TRBJ1-1; D not resolved. CDR3 length equals 13 residues. Germline CDR1 is SNHLY and CDR2 is FYNNEI. V dropped 6 bases and J dropped 1 base, with 9 bases sitting between them. The CDR3 region is CASSGRPNTEAFF. The CDR3 DNA reads as TGTGCCAGCAGCGGCAGGCCGAACACTGAAGCTTTCTTT. Filled out from reference TRBV2 and TRBJ1-1, the complete variable domain reads EPEVTQTPSHQVTQMGQEVILRCVPISNHLYFYWYRQILGQKVEFLVSFYNNEISEKSEIFDDQFSVERPDGSNFTLKIRSTKLEDSAMYFCASSGRPNTEAFFGQGTRLTVV.

The chain employs TRBV29-1 and TRBJ1-2; 7 bases are a match to TRBD1. CDR1 SQVTM and CDR2 ANQGSEA come from the germline V gene. The J segment lost 2 bases and the V segment lost 6 bases, leaving 6 bases of the junction unmatched. The CDR3 extends over 13 amino acids. CDR3 residues: CSVATGTNYGYTF. For the CDR3, the DNA is TGCAGCGTCGCGACAGGGACAAACTATGGCTACACCTTC.

The DNA of the CDR3 is TGTGCCAGCAGCTTAGGGTCACTAGCGACCTCCTACAATGAGCAGTTCTTC. Translated, it gives CASSLGSLATSYNEQFF. This chain links TRBV7-2 with TRBJ2-1, with 7 bases fitting TRBD2. The trim removed 1 base at V and 0 bases at J, leaving 6 bases unmatched. This CDR3 comprises 17 residues. CDR1 is SGHTA and CDR2 is FQGNSA in the germline V gene.

The chain combines TRBV7-2 with TRBJ1-2, with TRBD1 identical over 8 bases. The CDR3 length is 15 residues. From germline, CDR1 is SGHTA and CDR2 FQGNSA. Trimming removed 4 bases from V and 6 bases from J; junction bases left unmatched: 10. The CDR3 spells CASSSWTQGADGYTF. The CDR3 DNA reads as TGTGCCAGCAGCTCGTGGACTCAGGGGGCGGATGGCTACACCTTC.

The V gene is TRBV2, the J gene TRBJ1-3; the D is unclear. V dropped 1 base and J dropped 0 bases, with 7 bases sitting between them. Per the germline V gene, CDR1 is SNHLY and CDR2 is FYNNEI. The CDR3 is 15 residues long. DNA for the CDR3: TGTGCCAGCAGTGAAGAGCACCCCTCTGGAAACACCATATATTTT. Protein product: CASSEEHPSGNTIYF.

This clone appeared once. The gene calls are TRBV7-6 and TRBJ2-1; D perhaps matches TRBD1 (8 bases). Trimming took 5 bases from V and 0 from J, leaving 14 bases between them. The germline V gene encodes CDR1 SGHVS and CDR2 FNYEAQ. This CDR3 has 16 residues. The DNA of the CDR3 is TGTGCCAGCAGCCCAACAGGGGGGGGCTCCTACAATGAGCAGTTCTTC. As protein: CASSPTGGGSYNEQFF.

The chain couples TRBV18 to TRBJ1-5; tentative D call: TRBD1 (6 bases). CDR3 length: 17 residues. V dropped 6 bases and J dropped 5 bases, with 23 bases sitting between them. Looked up from germline, CDR1 is KGHSH and CDR2 is LQKENI. In DNA form, the CDR3 reads TGTGCCAGCTCCCAAGCCCTGATACAGCGACAGGATCAGCCCCAGCATTTT. This encodes CASSQALIQRQDQPQHF.

The chain links TRBV6-1 to TRBJ1-5, with D unresolved. CDR3 size: 15 residues. Germline assignment: CDR1 MNHNS and CDR2 SASEGT. V was clipped by 2 bases and J by 0 bases, with 8 bases between them. The CDR3 nucleotides read TGTGCCAGCAGTGAAAGAGGCACTAGCAATCAGCCCCAGCATTTT. Residues: CASSERGTSNQPQHF.

Written as DNA, the CDR3 is TGTGCCAGCAGCTTAGCAGGGGCTGTCTATGGCTACACCTTC. This sequence encodes CASSLAGAVYGYTF. The chain is built from TRBV7-8 and TRBJ1-2; TRBD1 is a possible D gene (5 bases). Germline values: CDR1 SGHVS, CDR2 FQNEAQ. The CDR3 covers 14 residues. Trimming removed 0 bases from V and 4 bases from J, with 9 bases in between.

The chain is built from TRBV27 and TRBJ2-7; 7 positions match TRBD1. Germline CDR1 MNHEY, CDR2 SMNVEV (reference sequence). The junction had 12 bases not matched to a gene; V was cut back by 2 bases and J by 2 bases. This CDR3 has 17 residues. The DNA of the CDR3 is TGTGCCAGCAGTTTAGGGTGGGCAGGGGGTAGCACCTACGAGCAGTACTTC. Translation gives CASSLGWAGGSTYEQYF.

The J gene is TRBJ2-7, the V gene TRBV3-1 (or the pseudogene TRBV3-2); D might be TRBD1 (7 bases). V was clipped by 0 bases and J by 6 bases, with 18 bases between them. This CDR3 is built from 16 residues. The germline gives CDR1 LGHDT, CDR2 YNNKEL (reference sequence). CDR3 DNA: TGTGCCAGCAGCCAAGACCAACCGACAGGGACTCTCGAGCAGTACTTC. Encoded protein: CASSQDQPTGTLEQYF.

A few counts support this clone. This chain connects TRBV2 to TRBJ1-2; D unclear. CDR1 and CDR2 (germline): SNHLY, FYNNEI. Trimming pared 0 bases from V and 8 bases from J, leaving 10 bases between. The CDR3 consists of 13 residues. The CDR3 sequence: CASSEARVSGYTF. CDR3 sequence (DNA): TGTGCCAGCAGTGAAGCGCGGGTATCGGGCTACACCTTC. Full variable domain (outside the CDR3, taken from reference TRBV2 and TRBJ1-2): EPEVTQTPSHQVTQMGQEVILRCVPISNHLYFYWYRQILGQKVEFLVSFYNNEISEKSEIFDDQFSVERPDGSNFTLKIRSTKLEDSAMYFCASSEARVSGYTFGSGTRLTVV.

The rearrangement uses TRBV5-1 and TRBJ1-1, with a tentative D call TRBD1 (5 bases). Germline lookup yields CDR1 SGHRS and CDR2 YFSETQ. The CDR3 is 14 residues long. With 3 bases removed from V and 7 bases from J, the gap between germline ends came to 16 bases. The CDR3 sequence: CASSSRDFANEAFF. The DNA for the CDR3 is TGCGCCAGCAGCTCTAGGGACTTTGCCAATGAAGCTTTCTTT.

The V gene is TRBV7-5, the J gene TRBJ1-6; the table's D gene call, TRBD1, was not cross checked with the DNA. TRBV7-5 is annotated as a pseudogene. The CDR3 runs to 19 residues. The CDR3 here is CARTYQGQGTDHYNSPLHF. Here the CDR3 DNA reads TGTGCCAGAACCTACCAAGGACAGGGAACTGATCACTATAATTCACCCCTCCACTTT.

The chain joins TRBV15 to TRBJ2-1, with TRBD1 identical over 9 bases. Germline CDR1 and CDR2: LNHNV and YYDKDF (reference sequence). The CDR3 contains 17 residues. J gave up 6 bases and V 5 bases, and 14 bases lay outside the gene matches. Here the CDR3 reads CATSVGGTGTGSNEQFF. The CDR3 coding sequence is TGTGCCACCAGCGTGGGGGGTACCGGGACAGGGAGCAATGAGCAGTTCTTC.

The chain links TRBV7-9 to TRBJ1-2, with no clear D. This CDR3 has 12 residues. The germline CDR1 and CDR2 sequences are SEHNR and FQNEAQ (reference sequence). Trimming took 6 bases from V and 14 from J, leaving 19 bases between them. CDR3 nucleotide sequence: TGTGCCAGCAGTCCTATCCAGGTTATGAGTACCTTC. The encoded protein is CASSPIQVMSTF.

The chain uses TRBV25-1 and TRBJ1-1; tentative D call: TRBD1 (6 bases). This CDR3 is built from 14 residues. Germline V lookup: CDR1 MGHDK, CDR2 SYGVNS. V was trimmed by 8 bases and J by 6 bases, leaving 19 bases between them. The CDR3 DNA sequence: TGTGCCAGCCGAACACAGGGTATTATATCTGAAGCTTTCTTT. Protein: CASRTQGIISEAFF.

The genes are TRBV6-5 and TRBJ2-5, with D possibly matching TRBD2 (7 bases). Looked up from germline, CDR1 is MNHEY and CDR2 is SVGAGI. Trimming removed 6 bases at V and 7 bases at J, with 21 bases between. There are 15 residues in the CDR3. The CDR3 DNA is TGTGCCAGCAGGTTGAGTCGGGGGGCGGAGGTGACCCAGTACTTC. It yields the protein CASRLSRGAEVTQYF.

The chain combines TRBV5-8 with TRBJ1-4; 9 positions match TRBD1. The CDR3 is made up of 15 amino acids. Germline lookup yields CDR1 SGHTS and CDR2 YDEGEE. With V trimmed by 3 bases and J by 8 bases, 8 bases remained unmatched. The CDR3 region is CASSSYRGQGEKLFF. The CDR3 bases are TGTGCCAGCAGCTCCTACAGGGGGCAGGGAGAAAAACTGTTTTTT.

This chain connects TRBV5-1 to TRBJ2-3; maybe TRBD1 (5 bases). This CDR3 spans 13 amino acids. CDR1 and CDR2 from the germline V gene are SGHRS and YFSETQ. Trimming took 4 bases from V and 4 from J, leaving 10 bases between them. DNA of the CDR3: TGCGCCAGCAGCGTCTCAGGGCCAGATACGCAGTATTTT. Amino acid sequence: CASSVSGPDTQYF.